This TCR beta chain was found in a study of blood T cell repertoires in COVID-19 (dated by TCRdb to the early 2020s). At the level of the whole study: Samples covering the acute and convalescent phases of COVID-19 were provided by collaborators in the United States, Italy and Spain. The prospective study material was composed of cDNA or gDNA derived from T cells, B-cell-depleted T cells, or PBMCs. The dataset comprised deeply sampled blood TCRbeta repertoires from subjects exposed to, actively infected with, or recovered from COVID-19. A freely available public database, intended as a resource for researchers studying the immune response to SARS-CoV-2, is where the repertoires were released. Samples were obtained from the ongoing ImmuneRACE study (first 160 participants) and from about 1,300 subjects provided by 6 global collaborators. Nearly every sample came with metadata listing a de-identified subject ID, COVID-19 status, age in years and sex. Where available, HLA class I and class II types were obtained from metadata supplied by the sample provider rather than from assay-based typing.

At one collaborating source in Seattle, patients were enrolled during active infection and were followed longitudinally through the course of disease. Collaborating institutions collected whole blood in K2EDTA tubes following their own protocols. For TCRbeta analysis, collaborator samples were shipped as frozen whole blood, as isolated PBMCs, or as DNA extracted from either sample type. Overall results and qualifications from the work: How much clinical and demographic metadata was included differed by source and by participant, and the metadata was provided uncurated.

A note on this clone: What this receptor recognizes is not known. Base qualities were left out, and no much larger clone turns up one base away.

The V end loses 5 bases and the J end loses 2 bases, and a stretch of 14 bases separates them. From the germline V gene, CDR1 is SGHTA and CDR2 is FQGTGA. Including cysteine and phenylalanine, the CDR3 has 15 amino acids. Here the CDR3 DNA is all that survives: 45 bases in frame from base 1. TCRbeta CDR3 regions were amplified from genomic DNA by means of the immunoSEQ Assay, a bias-controlled multiplex PCR. The authors processed their data as follows. Within the assay, amplification of reference gene primers was used to estimate how many nucleated cells each sample contained. Sequence reads were collapsed and filtered to measure the absolute abundance of every unique TCRbeta CDR3 rearrangement. Productive Simpson clonality was computed per sample as the square root of Simpson's diversity index over productive rearrangements. This immuneACCESS table, as held by TCRdb, lists in-frame sequences with V and J called but not all clones. Of the missing ones, under half trace to an unresolved V gene in checked studies; the others have no known cause. That table is the source of V, J and clone size, and D and trimming were worked out from the DNA. This sample lists fewer than 150,000 clones; 85% to 90% were detected once. 3.5% to 4% of the sample belongs to the ten largest clones.

The sequence links TRBV7-3 to TRBJ2-3; TRBD1 is perhaps the D gene, given 6 matching bases. The source of this sequence is a woman aged 60-75 years with COVID-19, enrolled during active disease. Sequencing used peripheral blood. The CDR3: CASSAQGPSTDTQYF. In nucleotides, the sequence is TGTGCCAGCAGCGCACAGGGCCCTTCCACAGATACGCAGTATTTT.